This T cell receptor (beta chain) was captured by sequencing in a study of control samples from healthy donors and cancer patients (dated by TCRdb to the early 2020s). Turning to this clone: This clone's antigen is unknown. No base qualities exist here, and no much larger clone lies one base off it.

Receptors were amplified or captured by the immunoSEQ multiplex PCR assay. TCRdb limited this immuneACCESS table to in-frame rearrangements with V and J called. A share of clones is missing; checked studies link under half to unresolved V genes, and the rest is unexplained. The sample includes around 140,000 clones, with 94% observed a single time. The top ten clones comprise roughly 14% of the sample. CDR1 and CDR2 are read off the germline V gene (reference sequence) as GTSNPN and SVGIG. For this chain, trimming is 7 bases at the V end and 0 bases at the J end, and the number of junction bases without a gene match is 9. Reading from cysteine to phenylalanine, the CDR3 counts 15 amino acids. CDR3 DNA only is kept here, 45 bases in frame from base 1.

The chain is encoded by TRBV30 joined to TRBJ2-3; TRBD2 fits 8 bases in the junction. This receptor was identified in a man in his forties in good health. The material sequenced was blood. The sequence in DNA is TGTGCCTCGGACGGGGCGGGAGGTAGCACAGATACGCAGTATTTT. The resulting protein is CASDGAGGSTDTQYF.